This T cell receptor (beta chain) is from a study of blood T cell repertoires in COVID-19. V lost 4 bases and J lost 2, with 9 bases in between. CDR3 length equals 13 residues. Germline-derived CDR1 and CDR2 are SGHNT and YYREEE (reference sequence). Measured with immunoSEQ multiplex PCR; TCRdb has only the in-frame clones, and not every one. Here the sample spans fewer than 60,000 clones, under 90% being singletons. The sequence derives from a woman older than 75 with acute or convalescent COVID-19. The chain combines TRBV5-4 with TRBJ1-2; D ambiguous. Material for sequencing was peripheral blood. The DNA for the CDR3 is TGTGCCAGCAGCGCCGCGCGGAACTATGGCTACACCTTC. Its protein is CASSAARNYGYTF.